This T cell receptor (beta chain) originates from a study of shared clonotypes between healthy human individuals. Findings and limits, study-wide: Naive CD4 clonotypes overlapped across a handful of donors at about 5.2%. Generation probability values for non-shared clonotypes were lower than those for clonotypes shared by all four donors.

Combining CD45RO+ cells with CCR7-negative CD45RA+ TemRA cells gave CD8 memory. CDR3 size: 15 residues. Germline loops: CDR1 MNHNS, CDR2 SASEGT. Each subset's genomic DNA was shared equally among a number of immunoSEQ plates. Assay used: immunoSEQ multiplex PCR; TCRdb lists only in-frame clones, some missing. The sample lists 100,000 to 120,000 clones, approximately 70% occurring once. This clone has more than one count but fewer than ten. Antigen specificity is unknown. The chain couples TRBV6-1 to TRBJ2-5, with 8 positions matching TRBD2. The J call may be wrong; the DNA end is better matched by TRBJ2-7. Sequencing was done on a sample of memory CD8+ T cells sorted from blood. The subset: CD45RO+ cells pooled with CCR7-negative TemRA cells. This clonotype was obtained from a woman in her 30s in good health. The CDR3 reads CASSEGSSGAYEQYF. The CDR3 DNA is TGTGCCAGCAGTGAAGGGAGTAGCGGGGCCTACGAGCAGTACTTC.